The present TCR beta chain was sequenced within a study of T cell clonality in common variable immunodeficiency (dated by TCRdb to about 2015). General conclusions and limits of the study: Fewer TCRbeta clones were shared among CVID subjects than among healthy controls (p < 0.0001). Correlations between repertoire features and clinical complications were limited by patient heterogeneity within the CVID cohort. Compared with healthy controls, CVID subjects showed increased TCRbeta clonality (t-test p = 0.018), a feature most characteristic of about a third of subjects. Even though DNA input was the same, control samples had an average of around 75,000 unique sequences each, compared with some 32,000 in CVID samples. Fewer deletions and N-nucleotide insertions were reportedly observed in CVID TCRbeta sequences, and highly modified clones with 13 or more V deletions were reportedly absent from CVID TCRbeta sequences. The authors noted that sequencing repertoires of T cell subpopulations would be needed to clarify what caused the increased clonality in CVID.

Most CVID patients and most healthy controls were of Caucasian heritage. Heparinized peripheral whole blood samples of roughly 5 to 8.5 ml were obtained from each donor. Genomic DNA from adults with common variable immune deficiency (CVID) and from healthy adult controls was used to sequence TCRbeta CDR3 repertoires. There were about 22 healthy adult volunteers in the control group (around twelve female and approximately ten male), ranging in age from roughly 23 to 75 years, with a mean age of around 34. To isolate peripheral blood mononuclear cells, diluted blood was subjected to density centrifugation over Hypaque 1077 or Ficoll-Paque. Genomic DNA was obtained from unsorted mononuclear cells using either Qiagen column purification or a centrifugation-based method. This clone has at least ten counts. This receptor's antigen is unknown. The CDR3 extends 3 residues past the end of the read, so its final part is completed from the germline J gene.

The germline V gene yields MNHEY for CDR1 and SVGEGT for CDR2. The CDR3 runs 13 residues from the cysteine to the phenylalanine. The CDR3 was read in part: 30 bases, with the frame set at base 1. V sheds 2 bases and J sheds 1 base, leaving 5 bases between their ends. CVID samples and control samples contributed equivalent amounts of genomic DNA as sequencing input. For every sample, a 60 bp segment covering the rearranged TCRbeta CDR3 region was amplified and then sequenced. The immunoSEQ assay, a bias-corrected multiplex PCR combined with high-throughput sequencing, was used to amplify TCRbeta. The study's processing was this. Every unique nucleotide sequence was considered a clone and was annotated with V, D and J genes, copy number and frequency. Sequences were labeled productive if in frame, and non-productive if out of frame or containing stop codons. Clonality was calculated from Shannon's entropy as previously described. The predicted amino acid sequences of productive clones were used to derive mean CDR3 Kyte-Doolittle hydropathy. The R hclust function was used to hierarchically cluster scaled V gene usage with Manhattan distance and complete linkage. Sharing of clones by CDR3 amino acid sequence was evaluated through resampling of 12 repertoires per group over 100 rounds. The repertoires were searched for 70 published EBV-specific and roughly 230 published CMV-specific TCRbeta sequences. After two CVID samples that produced fewer than 10,000 sequences were dropped from the analysis, around 41 CVID repertoires remained. As stored in TCRdb, this immuneACCESS dataset retains in-frame rearrangements with V and J assigned. A fraction of the clones does not appear; measured against another copy, unresolved V genes explain less than half of the discrepancy, and the remainder lacks a known reason. The DNA gave D and trimming, while V, J and clone size come from that table. The sample records more than 30,000 clones, none occurring a single time. The biggest ten clones account for 0.95% of the sample.

This receptor was taken from a person aged 18-70 years in good health. Material: peripheral blood mononuclear cells. This sequence uses TRBV6-2 or TRBV6-3 and TRBJ1-1; the D gene lacks a confident call. The CDR3 in this case is CASSYPGNTEAFF. The part of the CDR3 DNA that was read is TGTGCCAGCAGTTACCCAGGGAACACTGAA.